The rows below give T cell receptor beta chains drawn from one sample of a study of T cell responses to AZD1222 COVID-19 vaccine. Data came from immunoSEQ multiplex PCR; TCRdb stores just in-frame clones and leaves some out. The repertoire holds more than 100,000 clones, with around 94% as singletons. The specimen was peripheral blood, collected on day 0 of AZD1222 vaccination. The receptors derive from an adult in good health. Both conserved end residues are part of each CDR3. The D gene is left open where the match is weak. Not all rows give a size; the values are once, few, many and, for expanded clones, a class.

clone size	V gene	J gene	D gene	CDR3 length	CDR3 protein	CDR3 DNA
NA	TRBV2	TRBJ2-5	NA	15	CASSEDGGPQETQYF	TGTGCCAGCAGTGAGGACGGCGGACCACAAGAGACCCAGTACTTC
NA	TRBV5-1	TRBJ2-3	TRBD2	14	CASSLGTSGDTQYF	TGCGCCAGCAGCTTAGGGACTAGCGGAGATACGCAGTATTTT
NA	TRBV11-3	TRBJ1-3	NA	15	CASSFVSSSGNTIYF	TGTGCCAGCAGCTTCGTCAGCAGCTCTGGAAACACCATATATTTT
NA	TRBV3-1/TRBV3-2	TRBJ2-1	NA	14	CASSTSGIYNEQFF	TGTGCCAGCAGCACCTCCGGGATTTACAATGAGCAGTTCTTC
NA	TRBV4-2	TRBJ1-1	TRBD1	17	CASSQATGTGGRTEAFF	TGTGCCAGCAGCCAGGCAACCGGGACAGGGGGCCGCACTGAAGCTTTCTTT
NA	TRBV4-1	TRBJ1-2	NA	12	CASSQGRNGYTF	TGCGCCAGCAGCCAGGGGCGGAATGGCTACACCTTC
NA	TRBV2	TRBJ2-3	NA	13	CASSGDPADTQYF	TGTGCCAGCAGTGGGGACCCCGCCGATACGCAGTATTTT
NA	TRBV18	TRBJ1-5	NA	13	CASSTTENQPQHF	TGTGCCAGCTCAACGACAGAAAATCAGCCCCAGCATTTT
NA	TRBV10-3	TRBJ1-1	TRBD1	13	CATRQGLGTEAFF	TGTGCCACCAGACAGGGGTTGGGGACTGAAGCTTTCTTT
NA	TRBV2	TRBJ1-1	NA	14	CASSEVRGNTEAFF	TGTGCCAGCAGTGAAGTTAGAGGAAACACTGAAGCTTTCTTT
NA	TRBV5-1	TRBJ2-5	NA	14	CASSLVEGLETQYF	TGCGCCAGCAGCTTGGTTGAGGGGTTGGAGACCCAGTACTTC
once	TRBV9	TRBJ1-1	NA	15	CASSRPGSMNTEAFF	TGTGCCAGCAGCCGTCCAGGGAGTATGAACACTGAAGCTTTCTTT
NA	TRBV19	TRBJ2-2	TRBD2	17	CASSRASGIRNTGELFF	TGTGCCAGTAGTAGGGCTAGCGGGATCAGGAACACCGGGGAGCTGTTTTTT
NA	TRBV3-1/TRBV3-2	TRBJ2-5	TRBD2	17	CASSQDLAGRFQETQYF	TGTGCCAGCAGCCAAGATCTAGCGGGGCGATTCCAAGAGACCCAGTACTTC
NA	TRBV5-1	TRBJ1-5	NA	17	CASSLGEPWGFRQPQHF	TGCGCCAGCAGCTTGGGGGAGCCTTGGGGTTTTCGTCAGCCCCAGCATTTT
NA	TRBV6-5	TRBJ1-4	NA	15	CASSSTGTAGEKLFF	TGTGCCAGCAGTTCCACAGGAACTGCGGGGGAAAAACTGTTTTTT
NA	TRBV6-1	TRBJ1-1	NA	14	CASSEIRQVAEAFF	TGTGCCAGCAGTGAAATTCGGCAGGTGGCTGAAGCTTTCTTT
NA	TRBV11-2	TRBJ1-5	TRBD1	17	CASSLTDRTSGHQPQHF	TGTGCCAGCAGCTTGACGGACAGGACGTCAGGGCATCAGCCCCAGCATTTT
NA	TRBV5-6	TRBJ2-7	TRBD1	14	CASSYRDRVYEQYF	TGTGCCAGCAGCTACCGGGACAGGGTGTACGAGCAGTACTTC
few	TRBV19	TRBJ1-2	NA	15	CASSPQVSGNYGYTF	TGTGCCAGTAGTCCACAGGTTTCGGGGAACTATGGCTACACCTTC
NA	TRBV2	TRBJ1-1	TRBD1	13	CASTSQGQLWGFF	TGTGCCAGCACCTCGCAGGGACAGTTGTGGGGGTTCTTT
NA	TRBV10-3	TRBJ2-6	NA	16	CAISEGTPLGANVLTF	TGTGCCATCAGCGAGGGGACTCCTCTTGGGGCCAACGTCCTGACTTTC
NA	TRBV10-3	TRBJ1-1	TRBD1	14	CAISGGQMNTEAFF	TGTGCCATCAGTGGGGGACAGATGAACACTGAAGCTTTCTTT
NA	TRBV5-6	TRBJ1-4	NA	15	CASRLGAATNEKLFF	TGTGCCAGCCGCCTCGGGGCTGCAACTAATGAAAAACTGTTTTTT
NA	TRBV24-1	TRBJ1-2	NA	14	CATSDRSVGYGYTF	TGTGCCACCAGTGATAGGTCAGTCGGCTATGGCTACACCTTC
NA	TRBV30	TRBJ1-2	NA	13	CAWSPGAGYGYTF	TGTGCCTGGTCTCCGGGGGCGGGCTATGGCTACACCTTC
NA	TRBV27	TRBJ2-1	NA	13	CASSFLLQNEQFF	TGTGCCAGCAGTTTCCTTCTACAAAATGAGCAGTTCTTC
once	TRBV6-5	TRBJ1-2	NA	14	CASTQSWGAYGYTF	TGTGCCAGCACCCAAAGTTGGGGGGCCTATGGCTACACCTTC
NA	TRBV5-1	TRBJ2-2	TRBD1	15	CASSWGQGNTGELFF	TGCGCCAGCAGCTGGGGACAGGGGAACACCGGGGAGCTGTTTTTT